One and the same sample provided the 22 T cell receptor beta chains below, sequenced in a study of molecular identifiers for immune sequencing clone quantification. A single record per CDR3 protein comes from TCRdb applying MiXCR to the PCR reads. The sample holds approximately 63,000 distinct CDR3 sequences, roughly a fifth seen once. The specimen sequenced was naive CD8+ T cells from blood, with Jurkat cell RNA spiked in. Sample subset: FACS-sorted CD8+CD4-CCR7+CD45RA+ naive T cells. The receptors were gathered from a human donor in good health. Some libraries in this study had Jurkat cell RNA spiked in.

This clonotype was seen at least ten times. This chain uses TRBV4-1 with TRBJ2-1; 7 bases match TRBD2. CDR3 size: 14 residues. Germline V gene lookup returns CDR1 MGHRA and CDR2 YSYEKL. J was trimmed by 6 bases and V by 7 bases; bases with no gene match: 9. CDR3 loop: CASTGRGGSNEQFF. The CDR3 nucleotides read TGCGCCAGCACCGGGCGGGGAGGGAGCAATGAGCAGTTCTTC.

Ten or more counts support this clonotype. The chain is built from TRBV4-1 and TRBJ2-7; unclear D gene. Germline assignment: CDR1 MGHRA and CDR2 YSYEKL. This CDR3 comprises 15 residues. V gave up 0 bases and J gave up 3 bases, with 12 bases separating them. Here the CDR3 DNA reads TGCGCCAGCAGCCAAGAAATCGCAGGAAGCTACGAGCAGTACTTC. Residues: CASSQEIAGSYEQYF.

In this sample, this clonotype turned up many times. The chain combines TRBV11-2 with TRBJ2-7; D is unresolved. CDR3 size: 15 residues. Trimming removed 1 base at V and 0 bases at J, with 10 bases between. CDR1 is SGHAT and CDR2 is FQNNGV in the germline V gene. The CDR3 DNA is TGTGCCAGCAGCTTAGGGTCCTCCACCTCCTACGAGCAGTACTTC. Translation gives CASSLGSSTSYEQYF.

This clonotype has a single count. This CDR3 is missing its conserved last phenylalanine or tryptophan, likely due to a read error. V is TRBV6-5 and J is TRBJ1-1; a possible D gene is TRBD1 (5 bases). The germline V gene encodes CDR1 MNHEY and CDR2 SVGAGI. The CDR3 length is 15 residues. The V and J ends lost 0 bases and 8 bases respectively, with 16 bases between them. In DNA form, the CDR3 reads TGTGCCAGCAGTTACTCCATTGAGGGGAATTGGGAAGCTTTCCTT. It translates to CASSYSIEGNWEAFL.

Remarks on this clonotype: This may be a read error: a much more frequent sequence differs by one nucleotide. The CDR3 spells CASSSPGLAGGNYEQHF. The CDR3 bases are TGTGCCAGCAGTTCCCCGGGACTAGCGGGAGGGAACTACGAGCAGCACTTC. The rearrangement links TRBV27 to TRBJ2-7; 16 bases align to TRBD2. The CDR3 is made up of 17 amino acids. CDR1 and CDR2 (germline): MNHEY, SMNVEV (reference sequence).

The V gene is TRBV7-9, the J gene TRBJ2-1; D not resolved. Germline CDR1 reads SEHNR; CDR2 reads FQNEAQ (reference sequence). V lost 4 bases to trimming and J lost 9 bases, with 13 bases between them. The CDR3 is 13 residues long. CDR3 sequence reads: CASSSPHGPEQFF. The DNA of the CDR3 is TGTGCCAGCAGCTCCCCTCACGGACCTGAGCAGTTCTTC.

This clonotype was detected ten times or more. V and J are TRBV7-9 and TRBJ2-2; D not resolved. Trimming pared 6 bases from V and 0 bases from J, leaving 14 bases between. From germline, CDR1 is SEHNR and CDR2 FQNEAQ (reference sequence). The CDR3 loop spans 16 amino acids. The CDR3 DNA follows: TGTGCCAGCAGTCCCTGGTTCTTCGCGAACACCGGGGAGCTGTTTTTT. Residues: CASSPWFFANTGELFF.

The chain links TRBV27 to TRBJ2-7; tentative D call: TRBD1 (6 bases). The V end was cut by 2 bases, the J end by 3 bases, with 11 bases between. CDR3 length: 14 residues. Germline V CDR1 and CDR2: MNHEY, SMNVEV (reference sequence). The CDR3 sequence: CASSLLGGGYEQYF. The CDR3 DNA reads TGTGCCAGCAGTTTACTAGGGGGTGGCTACGAGCAGTACTTC.

This clonotype was seen ten or more times. The chain employs TRBV11-2 and TRBJ2-1; the match to TRBD2 covers 8 bases. The CDR3 has 15 residues. From germline, CDR1 is SGHAT and CDR2 FQNNGV. Trimming removed 2 bases from V and 7 bases from J; junction bases left unmatched: 7. CDR3 nucleotide sequence: TGTGCCAGCAGCTTACCAAGCGGGAGAGGTAATGAGCAGTTCTTC. It is translated as CASSLPSGRGNEQFF. Based on the CDR3 plus reference TRBV11-2 and TRBJ2-1, the full variable domain is EAGVAQSPRYKIIEKRQSVAFWCNPISGHATLYWYQQILGQGPKLLIQFQNNGVVDDSQLPKDRFSAERLKGVDSTLKIQPAKLEDSAVYLCASSLPSGRGNEQFFGPGTRLTVL.

Concerning this clonotype: A much larger clone sits a single nucleotide away, making a read error possible. V gene TRBV20-1 combines with J gene TRBJ2-1; 8 nucleotides match TRBD2. CDR1 is DFQATT, CDR2 SNEGSKA, per germline (reference sequence). The CDR3 has 17 amino acids. CDR3 coding DNA: TGCATTGCTAGAAGTTTGATAGCGGGACTCTCCTACAATGAGCAGTTCTTC. This gives the protein CIARSLIAGLSYNEQFF.

This chain connects TRBV19 to TRBJ2-1; tentative D call: TRBD1 (6 bases). The CDR3 is made up of 16 amino acids. V was clipped by 5 bases and J by 5 bases, with 19 bases between them. CDR1 and CDR2 (germline): LNHDA, SQIVND (reference sequence). CDR3 protein: CASSPPPGQHHNEQFF. The CDR3 DNA follows: TGTGCCAGTAGTCCTCCCCCCGGACAGCACCACAATGAGCAGTTCTTC.

Ten or more counts support this clonotype. This chain joins TRBV7-2 and TRBJ2-7; weak D call: TRBD2 (6 bases). Germline V CDR1 and CDR2: SGHTA, FQGNSA. The V end lost 2 bases, the J end lost 7 bases, and 27 bases lay between the germline ends. The CDR3 covers 18 residues. CDR3 bases: TGTGCCAGCAGCTTACATTTGGGAGTCGAACTGCCCGGGGGTGAGCAGTACTTC. Its protein product is CASSLHLGVELPGGEQYF.

This clonotype was detected ten times or more. The chain joins TRBV27 to TRBJ1-3; D call uncertain. Per germline, CDR1 MNHEY and CDR2 SMNVEV (reference sequence). CDR3 size: 13 residues. The V gene lost 7 bases and the J gene lost 0 bases, with 7 bases spanning the gap. This chain's CDR3 is CASTFFSGNTIYF. The DNA for the CDR3 is TGTGCCAGCACCTTTTTCTCTGGAAACACCATATATTTT.

The sample holds many counts of this clonotype. The CDR3 coding sequence is TGTGCCAGCAGCCACCCAGGGGGACATCTAAGCAATCAGCCCCAGCATTTT. Translation gives CASSHPGGHLSNQPQHF. This chain uses TRBV3-1 with TRBJ1-5; 7 bases match TRBD1. Looked up from germline, CDR1 is LGHDT and CDR2 is YNNKEL (reference sequence). The V gene end was trimmed by 3 bases and the J gene end by 1 base; junction bases not matched to a gene: 9. This CDR3 comprises 17 residues.

Notes on this clonotype: A much larger clone is a single base away; this may be a read error. The chain links TRBV7-9 to TRBJ2-2, with 13 bases lining up with TRBD2. Per germline, CDR1 SEHNR and CDR2 FQNEAQ (reference sequence). CDR3 size: 16 residues. The CDR3 DNA follows: TGTGCCAGCAGCTTAACCGGACTAGCGGGAGCCGGGGGGCTGTTTTTT. This sequence encodes CASSLTGLAGAGGLFF.

The chain carries TRBV6-2 or TRBV6-3 and TRBJ1-2; unclear D gene. V lost 5 bases to trimming and J lost 5 bases, with 18 bases between them. This CDR3 region has 15 residues. Per the germline V gene, CDR1 is MNHEY and CDR2 is SVGEGT. CDR3: CASSLPGEFPYGYTF. In DNA, the CDR3 is TGTGCCAGCAGTCTGCCAGGAGAATTTCCTTATGGCTACACCTTC.

In its sample, this clonotype ranks as medium-sized. This CDR3 reads CASSQGTEDYGYTF. CDR3 nucleotide sequence: TGCGCCAGCAGCCAAGGTACAGAAGACTATGGCTACACCTTC. The chain joins TRBV4-1 to TRBJ1-2; no firm D call. Germline values: CDR1 MGHRA, CDR2 YSYEKL. The CDR3 contains 14 residues. V was pared by 1 base and J by 3 bases, with 9 bases between.

The sample holds many counts of this clonotype. The chain couples TRBV7-2 to TRBJ2-5; D uncertain. V was trimmed by 4 bases and J by 2 bases, leaving 8 bases between them. Germline values: CDR1 SGHTA, CDR2 FQGNSA. This CDR3 spans 13 amino acids. This CDR3 reads CASSSPPQETQYF. CDR3 coding DNA: TGTGCCAGCAGCTCCCCCCCGCAAGAGACCCAGTACTTC. Full variable domain (missing parts from reference TRBV7-2 and TRBJ2-5): GAGVSQSPSNKVTEKGKDVELRCDPISGHTALYWYRQSLGQGLEFLIYFQGNSAPDKSGLPSDRFSAERTGGSVSTLTIQRTQQEDSAVYLCASSSPPQETQYFGPGTRLLVL.

This clonotype was counted ten times or more. This chain joins TRBV30 and TRBJ2-5; D is perhaps TRBD2 (5 bases). CDR1 and CDR2 (germline): GTSNPN, SVGIG (reference sequence). This CDR3 has 13 amino acids. The V end was cut by 0 bases, the J end by 5 bases, with 10 bases between. CDR3 amino acids: CAWSVMTGETQYF. The CDR3 DNA is TGTGCCTGGAGTGTCATGACGGGGGAGACCCAGTACTTC. Drawing the rest from reference TRBV30 and TRBJ2-5, the complete variable domain is SQTIHQWPATLVQPVGSPLSLECTVEGTSNPNLYWYRQAAGRGLQLLFYSVGIGQISSEVPQNLSASRPQDRQFILSSKKLLLSDSGFYLCAWSVMTGETQYFGPGTRLLVL.

Note on this clonotype: Germline is not matched at one junction end, which may reflect a read error. The V call is TRBV4-3, the J call TRBJ2-5, with D uncertain. Per the germline V gene, CDR1 is LGHNA and CDR2 is YSLEER. This CDR3 comprises 18 residues. In nucleotides, the CDR3 is TGCACCAGCAGCCAAGTGGCCGCTCCGGTAAAGGTGCGGGAGACCCAGTACTTC. Translation: CTSSQVAAPVKVRETQYF.

As regards this clonotype: Just one base apart from a much larger clone, this may be a read error. The chain has TRBV12-3 or TRBV12-4 and TRBJ1-1, with no clear D. The CDR3 covers 13 residues. Here the CDR3 reads CANSLRGSTEAFF. CDR3 DNA: TGTGCCAACAGTTTACGGGGTAGTACTGAAGCTTTCTTT.

This clonotype was recorded a few times. The gene calls are TRBV5-1 and TRBJ2-3, with D perhaps TRBD2 (6 bases). In germline, CDR1 is SGHRS, CDR2 YFSETQ. Trimming took off 1 base at V and 5 bases at J, with 14 bases between the two ends. This CDR3 region has 15 residues. CDR3 sequence reads: CASSLFRQEGDTQYF. The CDR3 DNA reads TGCGCCAGCAGCTTGTTTCGGCAGGAGGGAGATACGCAGTATTTT.